The clone carrying this TCR beta chain appeared a few times. These data originate in a study of CD8+CD57+ T cells in acquired aplastic anemia. The overall study: Sorted CD4+ and CD8+ cells gave a mean 3.2 ug DNA, range 0.2 to 27.4 ug.

Trimming left V 6 bases short and J 0 bases short, with 12 bases between. The V gene's germline CDR1 is MNHNS and CDR2 SASEGT. This CDR3 comprises 15 residues. Genomic DNA, serving as template, underwent TCR beta VDJ and CDR3 profiling. MiXCR, applied by TCRdb to the reads, yields one record per CDR3 protein. The sample consists of some 180,000 distinct CDR3 sequences, 35% to 50% of them appearing once. J is TRBJ1-5 and V is TRBV6-1; tentative D call: TRBD1 (5 bases). The sample was sorted CD4+, CD8+, or CD8+CD57+ T cells (not recorded which) from PBMCs. This receptor was identified in a human donor in good health. CDR3 DNA sequence: TGTGCCAGCAGGCCGGGGGGGTCTAGCAATCAGCCCCAGCATTTT. This translates into CASRPGGSSNQPQHF.